Sequencing of this T cell receptor beta chain was carried out in a study of T cell responses to AZD1222 COVID-19 vaccine. Trimming removed 5 bases from V and 1 base from J, with 13 bases in between. Germline V CDR1 and CDR2: SGHVS, FNYEAQ. The CDR3 length is 15 residues. Findings of the study overall: Clonal diversity was possibly underestimated, and white British individuals and females predominated among donors.

Of note for this clone: Its matching antigen is unknown.

TCRdb's table, derived via immunoSEQ multiplex PCR, lists solely in-frame clones and lacks some. The sample contains nearly 110,000 clones, 70% to 90% of which appear only once. The chain has TRBV7-6 and TRBJ2-3; D is unclear. The sequencing here drew on peripheral blood, taken 28 days after the second AZD1222 dose. This clonotype was obtained from an adult who received the AZD1222 COVID-19 vaccine. This CDR3 reads CASSPEVGGTDTQYF. CDR3 bases: TGTGCCAGCAGCCCAGAGGTTGGGGGCACAGATACGCAGTATTTT.